The 15 T cell receptor beta chains below were found in one sample sequenced in a study of chemoradiotherapy in HPV16-positive cancers (dated 2022 in TCRdb). The library came from the immunoSEQ multiplex PCR assay. Not all clones reach the TCRdb copy of this immuneACCESS table, which keeps in-frame sequences only. Checked studies attribute under half of the gap to unresolved V genes and leave the rest unexplained. The table for this sample lists some 19,000 clones; more than 70% of them were counted only once. Clones ranked in the top ten supply less than 2.5% of the sample. This sample comprised blood, obtained from a patient who underwent chemoradiotherapy. The source is a human donor with HPV-associated anogenital cancer.

The J gene is TRBJ1-6, the V gene TRBV6-1; D might be TRBD1 (6 bases). The CDR3 runs to 16 residues. V lost 4 bases, J lost 7 bases, and 17 bases lay in between. The germline CDR1 and CDR2 sequences are MNHNS and SASEGT. For the CDR3, the DNA is TGTGCCAGCAGTGCCCAGACAGGTTGGGGCAATTCACCCCTCCACTTT. Amino acids: CASSAQTGWGNSPLHF.

V usage is TRBV9 and J usage is TRBJ2-3; D might be TRBD1 (5 bases). Germline CDR1 and CDR2: SGDLS and YYNGEE. The CDR3 runs 12 residues. The V and J ends lost 5 bases and 4 bases respectively, with 8 bases between them. The CDR3, as DNA: TGTGCCAGCAGGGGGCTAGCAGATACGCAGTATTTT. As protein: CASRGLADTQYF.

Worth noting for this clone: A read error may account for a junction end that differs from germline. V is TRBV27 and J is TRBJ1-1; D not resolved. Per germline, CDR1 MNHEY and CDR2 SMNVEV (reference sequence). The CDR3 extends over 14 amino acids. The CDR3 loop is CAGSLSTGNTEAFF. The CDR3 DNA follows: TGTGCCGGCAGTTTATCGACGGGGAACACTGAAGCTTTCTTT.

The CDR3 loop reads CASSLAGGLGEKLFF. For the CDR3, the DNA is TGCGCCAGCAGCTTGGCAGGGGGGCTTGGTGAAAAACTGTTTTTT. The chain is built from TRBV5-1 and TRBJ1-4; 7 bases fit TRBD1. This CDR3 is built from 15 residues. V dropped 0 bases and J dropped 7; count of bases not matched to a gene: 6. The V gene's germline CDR1 is SGHRS and CDR2 YFSETQ.

This clone is labeled medium-sized. The chain uses TRBV7-9 and TRBJ1-1, with a weak D call TRBD1 (5 bases). The length of the CDR3 is 14 residues. In germline, CDR1 is SEHNR, CDR2 FQNEAQ (reference sequence). The V gene lost 8 bases and the J gene lost 4 bases, with 17 bases spanning the gap. CDR3 loop: CASAPAFGGTEAFF. The CDR3 DNA follows: TGTGCCAGCGCCCCAGCCTTTGGGGGCACTGAAGCTTTCTTT. Combining the CDR3 with reference TRBV7-9 and TRBJ1-1 gives the whole variable domain DTGVSQNPRHKITKRGQNVTFRCDPISEHNRLYWYRQTLGQGPEFLTYFQNEAQLEKSRLLSDRFSAERPKGSFSTLEIQRTEQGDSAMYLCASAPAFGGTEAFFGQGTRLTVV.

This clone has just one count. The rearrangement links TRBV7-2 to TRBJ2-7, with 7 bases fitting TRBD1. CDR1 and CDR2 from the germline V gene are SGHTA and FQGNSA. The CDR3 has 14 residues. CDR3 loop: CATKTGLSSYEQYF. The CDR3, as DNA: TGTGCTACCAAGACAGGGCTAAGCTCCTACGAGCAGTACTTC.

This chain uses TRBV5-1 with TRBJ2-3, with D hard to call. The CDR3 has 14 amino acids. Germline V gene lookup returns CDR1 SGHRS and CDR2 YFSETQ. The ends were cut back, 0 bases at V and 1 base at J, with 6 bases in the middle. The CDR3 DNA follows: TGCGCCAGCAGCTTGGAACGGGGCACAGATACGCAGTATTTT. Protein sequence: CASSLERGTDTQYF.

V is TRBV2 and J is TRBJ1-5; D not certain. The CDR3 is made up of 13 amino acids. The germline gives CDR1 SNHLY, CDR2 FYNNEI. V lost 3 bases and J 0 bases, leaving 3 bases between the germline ends. The CDR3 DNA reads TGTGCCAGCAGTGAGTATAGCAATCAGCCCCAGCATTTT. Protein product: CASSEYSNQPQHF.

This chain's CDR3 is CASSLGLVRADTQYF. The CDR3 bases are TGTGCCAGCAGCCTTGGGCTAGTCAGGGCAGATACGCAGTATTTT. The rearrangement links TRBV5-4 to TRBJ2-3, with D possibly matching TRBD1 (5 bases). Trimming cost V 4 bases and J 4 bases, with 16 bases left between them. Germline CDR1 is SGHNT and CDR2 is YYREEE (reference sequence). The CDR3 length is 15 residues. Looking up the rest from reference TRBV5-4 and TRBJ2-3 gives the full variable domain: ETGVTQSPTHLIKTRGQQVTLRCSSQSGHNTVSWYQQALGQGPQFIFQYYREEENGRGNFPPRFSGLQFPNYSSELNVNALELDDSALYLCASSLGLVRADTQYFGPGTRLTVL.

This chain links TRBV11-2 with TRBJ2-2; the D is unclear. Germline lookup yields CDR1 SGHAT and CDR2 FQNNGV. This CDR3 is 15 amino acids long. With 2 bases removed from V and 6 bases from J, the gap between germline ends came to 13 bases. The CDR3 reads CASSLLGKSPGELFF. The CDR3 DNA is TGTGCCAGCAGCTTATTAGGGAAGAGTCCCGGGGAGCTGTTTTTT.

This chain links TRBV7-8 with TRBJ1-5; TRBD1 might be the D (5 bases). Germline values: CDR1 SGHVS, CDR2 FQNEAQ. The V gene lost 2 bases and the J gene lost 3 bases, with 11 bases spanning the gap. The CDR3 has 15 residues. The CDR3, as DNA: TGTGCCAGCAGCTTAAGCGACAGTACCAATCAGCCCCAGCATTTT. This sequence encodes CASSLSDSTNQPQHF.

The chain has TRBV27 and TRBJ2-2; 7 positions agree with TRBD2. J was trimmed by 7 bases and V by 3 bases; bases with no gene match: 5. In germline, CDR1 is MNHEY, CDR2 SMNVEV (reference sequence). This CDR3 is 14 amino acids long. The DNA of the CDR3 is TGTGCCAGCAGTTTCTCGGGGAGGGTCGGGGAGCTGTTTTTT. Protein: CASSFSGRVGELFF.

The chain has TRBV10-3 and TRBJ2-7, with TRBD2 matching over 10 bases. V shed 3 bases, J shed 3 bases, and the junction held 11 bases outside the gene matches. Per germline, CDR1 ENHRY and CDR2 SYGVKD. The CDR3 totals 17 residues. DNA for the CDR3: TGTGCCATCAGTGACCAACCGACGGGACTAGCGATCTACGAGCAGTACTTC. Residues: CAISDQPTGLAIYEQYF.

This rearrangement joins TRBV9 to TRBJ1-2, with D uncertain. CDR1 and CDR2 from the germline V gene are SGDLS and YYNGEE. CDR3 size: 13 residues. V lost 1 base and J lost 0, with 4 bases in between. The CDR3 reads CASSVRANYGYTF. CDR3 DNA: TGTGCCAGCAGCGTAAGAGCTAACTATGGCTACACCTTC.

This chain links TRBV28 with TRBJ1-2; D not certain. The V end lost 7 bases, the J end lost 2 bases, and 17 bases lay between the germline ends. CDR1 is MDHEN and CDR2 is SYDVKM in the germline V gene. The CDR3 is made up of 15 amino acids. This CDR3 reads CASTKAGRENYGYTF. The CDR3 bases are TGTGCCAGCACCAAAGCCGGGAGGGAGAACTATGGCTACACCTTC.